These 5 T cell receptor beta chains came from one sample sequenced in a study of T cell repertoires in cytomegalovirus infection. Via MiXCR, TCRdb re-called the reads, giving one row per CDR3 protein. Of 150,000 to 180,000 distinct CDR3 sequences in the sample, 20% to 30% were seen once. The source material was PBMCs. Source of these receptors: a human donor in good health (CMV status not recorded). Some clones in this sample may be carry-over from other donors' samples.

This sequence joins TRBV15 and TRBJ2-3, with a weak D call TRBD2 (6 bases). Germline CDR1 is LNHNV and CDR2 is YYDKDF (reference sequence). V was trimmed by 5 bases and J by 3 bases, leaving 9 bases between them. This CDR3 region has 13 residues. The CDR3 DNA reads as TGTGCCACCAGCGCCGGGACTACAGATACGCAGTATTTT. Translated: CATSAGTTDTQYF.

The CDR3 sequence is CSARDHVTGDYGYTF. DNA for the CDR3: TGCAGTGCTAGAGATCATGTGACAGGCGACTATGGCTACACCTTC. This sequence joins TRBV20-1 and TRBJ1-2; D is perhaps TRBD1 (6 bases). V lost 0 bases, J lost 3 bases, and 14 bases lay in between. The CDR3 runs 15 residues. CDR1 is DFQATT and CDR2 is SNEGSKA in the germline V gene (reference sequence).

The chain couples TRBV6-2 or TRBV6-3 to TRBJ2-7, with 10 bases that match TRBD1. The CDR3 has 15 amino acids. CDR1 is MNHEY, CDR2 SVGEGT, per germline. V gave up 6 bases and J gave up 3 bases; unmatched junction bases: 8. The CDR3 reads CASSFDRGRDYEQYF. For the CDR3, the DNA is TGTGCCAGCAGCTTCGACAGGGGGCGGGACTACGAGCAGTACTTC.

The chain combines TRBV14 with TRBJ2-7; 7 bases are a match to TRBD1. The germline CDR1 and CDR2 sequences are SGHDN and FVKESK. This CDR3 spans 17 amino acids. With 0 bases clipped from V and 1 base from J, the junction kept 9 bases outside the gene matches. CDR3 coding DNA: TGTGCCAGCAGCCAAGATGACAGGGCGTCTCCATCCTACGAGCAGTACTTC. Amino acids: CASSQDDRASPSYEQYF.

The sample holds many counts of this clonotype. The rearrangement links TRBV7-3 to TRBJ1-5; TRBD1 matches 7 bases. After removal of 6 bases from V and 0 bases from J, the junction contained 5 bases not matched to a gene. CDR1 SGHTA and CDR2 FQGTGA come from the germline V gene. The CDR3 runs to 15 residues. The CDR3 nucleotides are TGTGCCAGCAGACCGACAGGGCCTAGCAATCAGCCCCAGCATTTT. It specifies CASRPTGPSNQPQHF.